This T cell receptor (beta chain) is from a study of cytomegalovirus exposure and HLA in healthy donors. Overall study findings and caveats: CMV serostatus was the only recorded immune exposure for donors. As was reported, the HLA-A and HLA-B alleles of most subjects were accurately predicted from TCR beta sequences. Earlier findings revealed that most TCR beta V segments proved productive either about 87% or about 30% of the time.

Use of 60 Vbeta and 13 Jbeta primers characterized the PCR. Repertoires were generated with immunoSEQ multiplex PCR, while TCRdb's copy carries only in-frame clones and drops some. This repertoire includes about 88,000 clones. Worth noting for this clone: No antigen is known for it.

The CDR3 sequence is 13 residues long. Germline CDR1 reads GTSNPN; CDR2 reads SVGIG (reference sequence). Sequencing was performed on PBMCs. V gene TRBV30 combines with J gene TRBJ2-1; 10 bases agree with TRBD2. This TCR was sampled from a girl between 5 and 17 years old in good health and CMV-seropositive. Here the CDR3 reads CAGRYASGGRQFF. The CDR3 DNA sequence: TGTGCGGGGAGGTACGCTAGCGGGGGAAGGCAGTTCTTC.